The 8 T cell receptor beta chains below come from one sample, sequenced in a study of radiotherapy plus CTLA-4 blockade in lung cancer. Data came from immunoSEQ multiplex PCR; TCRdb stores just in-frame clones and leaves some out. The sample includes about 110,000 clones, 81% of them seen just once. The sample here was peripheral blood, taken from a patient treated with radiotherapy plus ipilimumab. The receptors stem from a human donor with non-small cell lung cancer that progressed on radiotherapy plus ipilimumab. Some clones in this sample may be carry-over from other donors' samples.

The rearrangement links TRBV2 to TRBJ2-2; the match to TRBD2 covers 12 bases. The V gene's germline CDR1 is SNHLY and CDR2 FYNNEI. After removal of 6 bases from V and 6 bases from J, the junction contained 14 bases not matched to a gene. CDR3 length: 18 residues. CDR3 nucleotides: TGTGCCAGCAGGCGGACTAGCGGGGTCTTCGCGGATTCCGGGGAGCTGTTTTTT. Amino acids: CASRRTSGVFADSGELFF.

The chain joins TRBV5-6 to TRBJ1-2, with D perhaps matching TRBD1 (6 bases). The CDR3 consists of 15 residues. Germline V CDR1 and CDR2: SGHDT, YYEEEE. Trimming removed 3 bases at V and 8 bases at J, with 20 bases between. CDR3 region: CASSSPPTGIGGYTF. The CDR3 coding sequence is TGTGCCAGCAGCTCCCCGCCCACAGGGATCGGGGGCTACACCTTC.

The chain has TRBV7-8 and TRBJ1-3; perhaps TRBD1 as D (5 bases). V lost 3 bases, J lost 1 base, and 16 bases lay in between. The germline gives CDR1 SGHVS, CDR2 FQNEAQ. There are 17 residues in the CDR3. The CDR3 DNA reads TGTGCCAGCAGCTTCCTCTTAAGTGGGGGATCTGGAAACACCATATATTTT. The encoded protein is CASSFLLSGGSGNTIYF.

V and J are TRBV2 and TRBJ1-1, with D possibly matching TRBD1 (5 bases). V gave up 3 bases and J gave up 0 bases, with 11 bases separating them. CDR3 size: 15 residues. From germline, CDR1 is SNHLY and CDR2 FYNNEI. The CDR3 bases are TGTGCCAGCAGTGAGGGGCAAGTCATGAACACTGAAGCTTTCTTT. This sequence encodes CASSEGQVMNTEAFF.

The chain employs TRBV14 and TRBJ1-4; D is undetermined. The CDR3 loop spans 14 amino acids. Germline V lookup: CDR1 SGHDN, CDR2 FVKESK. V lost 5 bases and J lost 7, with 14 bases in between. CDR3 protein: CASSYTALGEKLFF. CDR3 DNA: TGTGCCAGCAGCTATACAGCTCTTGGTGAAAAACTGTTTTTT.

V usage is TRBV2 and J usage is TRBJ1-1; D perhaps matches TRBD1 (6 bases). Germline assignment: CDR1 SNHLY and CDR2 FYNNEI. V was cut by 9 bases and J by 1 base, with 12 bases left in between. The CDR3 consists of 13 residues. The CDR3 protein is CARGGIGNTEAFF. DNA for the CDR3: TGTGCCAGAGGGGGAATCGGGAACACTGAAGCTTTCTTT.

This clone came up a few times. The chain links TRBV7-2 to TRBJ2-7; D call uncertain. Germline V gene lookup returns CDR1 SGHTA and CDR2 FQGNSA. The CDR3 sequence is 15 residues long. V dropped 1 base and J dropped 8 bases, with 18 bases sitting between them. CDR3 amino acids: CASSLEFSLPSKQYF. The CDR3, as DNA: TGTGCCAGCAGCTTAGAGTTCTCCCTTCCCTCCAAGCAGTACTTC.

The table lists this clone with a count of one. The chain employs TRBV7-9 and TRBJ1-6; D perhaps matches TRBD1 (6 bases). Germline values: CDR1 SEHNR, CDR2 FQNEAQ (reference sequence). Trimming removed 5 bases from V and 8 bases from J, with 16 bases in between. This CDR3 has 15 residues. CDR3 sequence reads: CASSAYREEHSPLHF. The CDR3 region has the DNA TGTGCCAGCAGCGCATACAGGGAAGAGCATTCACCCCTCCACTTT. Complete variable domain (other parts from reference TRBV7-9 and TRBJ1-6): DTGVSQNPRHKITKRGQNVTFRCDPISEHNRLYWYRQTLGQGPEFLTYFQNEAQLEKSRLLSDRFSAERPKGSFSTLEIQRTEQGDSAMYLCASSAYREEHSPLHFGNGTRLTVT.